What follows are 8 T cell receptor beta chains derived from one specimen sequenced in a study of PD-1 blockade in classical Hodgkin lymphoma. After autologous stem cell transplantation all patients relapsed, and prior brentuximab vedotin exposure differed between cohorts. Only in-frame clones appear in the TCRdb table, and some are missing; sequencing was by immunoSEQ multiplex PCR. The sample yields 11,000 or so clones, around 75% seen once. The material sequenced was peripheral blood mononuclear cells (PBMCs), taken at baseline. These receptors were obtained from a human donor with classical Hodgkin lymphoma.

The chain recombines TRBV18 with TRBJ2-2, with 9 bases fitting TRBD1. V lost 3 bases to trimming and J lost 3 bases; unmatched junction nucleotides: 5. The CDR3 length is 16 residues. Per germline, CDR1 KGHSH and CDR2 LQKENI. In nucleotides, the CDR3 is TGTGCCAGCTCACCCTACAGGGGGCCGGACACCGGGGAGCTGTTTTTT. It is translated as CASSPYRGPDTGELFF.

This chain connects TRBV9 to TRBJ1-3; unclear D gene. V gave up 0 bases and J gave up 4 bases, with 14 bases separating them. The length of the CDR3 is 16 residues. Germline-derived CDR1 and CDR2 are SGDLS and YYNGEE. CDR3 in DNA: TGTGCCAGCAGCGTAGGCGAGTTGGTGGACGGAAACACCATATATTTT. Amino acids: CASSVGELVDGNTIYF. Variable domain in full (rest from reference TRBV9 and TRBJ1-3): DSGVTQTPKHLITATGQRVTLRCSPRSGDLSVYWYQQSLDQGLQFLIQYYNGEERAKGNILERFSAQQFPDLHSELNLSSLELGDSALYFCASSVGELVDGNTIYFGEGSWLTVV.

The chain links TRBV29-1 to TRBJ1-2; 8 bases agree with TRBD1. This CDR3 has 13 amino acids. V was clipped by 7 bases and J by 10 bases; unmatched bases: 14. Germline values: CDR1 SQVTM, CDR2 ANQGSEA. CDR3 protein: CSALAATGADYTF. The CDR3 DNA reads as TGCAGCGCCCTCGCAGCGACAGGGGCGGACTACACCTTC.

The V and J genes are TRBV28 and TRBJ1-1; a possible D gene is TRBD1 (5 bases). Germline V lookup: CDR1 MDHEN, CDR2 SYDVKM. This CDR3 is built from 15 residues. Trimming took 4 bases from V and 5 from J, leaving 17 bases between them. The CDR3: CASSSPGRPRTEAFF. CDR3 bases: TGTGCCAGCAGTTCTCCGGGACGCCCTCGTACTGAAGCTTTCTTT.

The chain carries TRBV23-1 and TRBJ2-6; no firm D call. TRBV23-1 is classed as an ORF, of uncertain function. The CDR3 extends over 20 amino acids. Trimming left V 11 bases short and J 2 bases short, with 31 bases between. CDR3 bases: TGCGCCGGGGAAGGAAGGATAGGTTTATCGCAGACCCCTGGGGCCAACGTCCTGACTTTC. Encoded protein: CAGEGRIGLSQTPGANVLTF.

The rearrangement links TRBV4-2 to TRBJ2-2, with TRBD2 matching 9 bases. The CDR3 consists of 16 residues. The germline V gene encodes CDR1 LGHNA and CDR2 YNFKEQ. V was pared by 8 bases and J by 0 bases, with 7 bases of the junction left unmatched. CDR3 protein: CASDQRGVTNTGELFF. The CDR3, as DNA: TGTGCCAGCGACCAGCGGGGGGTAACGAACACCGGGGAGCTGTTTTTT.

The V call is TRBV19, the J call TRBJ2-2; D unresolved. Germline V gives CDR1 LNHDA, CDR2 SQIVND (reference sequence). V lost 6 bases, J lost 7 bases, and 9 bases lay in between. CDR3 size: 12 residues. The CDR3 region has the DNA TGTGCCAGTAGCTACCCCTTCGGGGAGCTGTTTTTT. This codes for CASSYPFGELFF.

The V call is TRBV2, the J call TRBJ1-5; D possibly corresponds to TRBD1 (6 bases). CDR3 length: 14 residues. V dropped 4 bases and J dropped 3 bases, with 10 bases sitting between them. Germline lookup yields CDR1 SNHLY and CDR2 FYNNEI. For the CDR3, the DNA is TGTGCCAGCAGTGCACAGGGCTACAATCAGCCCCAGCATTTT. This encodes CASSAQGYNQPQHF.